This T cell receptor (beta chain) was identified during a study of T cells in Graves' hyperthyroidism and ophthalmopathy. General study points: Ophthalmopathy prediction by the model preceded onset by a median approximately 6.9 months.

Researchers amplified the TCR beta CDR3 regions from RNA transcripts. Carried out on the TCR CDR3, a first-round RT-PCR used the HTBI primer set. In TCRdb, the multiplex PCR reads were re-called with MiXCR into one record per CDR3 protein. The sample shows 650,000 to 800,000 distinct CDR3 sequences, just under 45% of them seen only once. Germline CDR1 LNHNV, CDR2 YYDKDF (reference sequence). Trimming shortened V by 3 bases and J by 8 bases, and 14 bases separated the two germline ends. CDR3 length equals 15 residues. This clonotype was counted at least ten times. Antigen specificity is unknown. This clonotype was obtained from an adult man with Graves' disease, either hyperthyroidism or ophthalmopathy (not recorded which). Material for sequencing was peripheral blood or thyroid tissue (not recorded which). V usage is TRBV15 and J usage is TRBJ1-6, with D possibly being TRBD1 (5 bases). DNA for the CDR3: TGTGCCACCAGCAGTGCCCGGGGGATAGATTCACCCCTCCACTTT. Translated: CATSSARGIDSPLHF. Full variable domain (rest looked up from reference TRBV15 and TRBJ1-6): DAMVIQNPRYQVTQFGKPVTLSCSQTLNHNVMYWYQQKSSQAPKLLFHYYDKDFNNEADTPDNFQSRRPNTSFCFLDIRSPGLGDTAMYLCATSSARGIDSPLHFGNGTRLTVT.